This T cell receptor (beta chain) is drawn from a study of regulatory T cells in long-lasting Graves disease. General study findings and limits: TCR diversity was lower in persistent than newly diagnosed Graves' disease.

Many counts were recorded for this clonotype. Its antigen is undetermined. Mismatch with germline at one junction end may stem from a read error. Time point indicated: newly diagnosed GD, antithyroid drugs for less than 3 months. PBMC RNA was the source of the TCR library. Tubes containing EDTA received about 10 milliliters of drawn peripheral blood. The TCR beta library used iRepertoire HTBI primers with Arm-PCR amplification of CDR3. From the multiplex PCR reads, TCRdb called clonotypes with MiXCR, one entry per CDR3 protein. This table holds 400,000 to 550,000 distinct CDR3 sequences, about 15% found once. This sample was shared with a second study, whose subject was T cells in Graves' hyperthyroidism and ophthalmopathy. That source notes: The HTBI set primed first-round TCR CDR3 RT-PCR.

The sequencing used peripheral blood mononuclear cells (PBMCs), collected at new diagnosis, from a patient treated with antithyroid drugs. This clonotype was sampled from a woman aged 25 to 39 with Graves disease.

CDR3: CASSLAVLDSEYGIPF. In nucleotides, the CDR3 is TGTGCCAGCAGCTTAGCAGTTTTGGACAGCGAGTATGGCATCCCCTTC. The chain is built from TRBV11-2 and TRBJ1-2, with TRBD1 as a possible D gene (6 bases). The CDR3 consists of 16 residues. Germline V gene sequence: CDR1 SGHAT, CDR2 FQNNGV.